This TCR beta chain is drawn from a study of blood T cell repertoires in COVID-19. Across the study: The United States, Italy and Spain were the sources of the acute and convalescent COVID-19 samples.

TCRdb's table, derived via immunoSEQ multiplex PCR, lists solely in-frame clones and lacks some. The sample holds about 190,000 clones, around 90% seen once. Looked up from germline, CDR1 is LNHNV and CDR2 is YYDKDF (reference sequence). J gave up 2 bases and V 0 bases, and 7 bases lay outside the gene matches. This CDR3 is 16 amino acids long. The chain has TRBV15 and TRBJ2-7, with TRBD1 matching 7 bases. The receptor comes from a man aged 35 to 55 with acute or convalescent COVID-19. The sample consisted of peripheral blood. The CDR3 here is CATSRDTGQRPYEQYF. In nucleotides, the CDR3 is TGTGCCACCAGCAGAGATACGGGACAGAGACCCTACGAGCAGTACTTC.